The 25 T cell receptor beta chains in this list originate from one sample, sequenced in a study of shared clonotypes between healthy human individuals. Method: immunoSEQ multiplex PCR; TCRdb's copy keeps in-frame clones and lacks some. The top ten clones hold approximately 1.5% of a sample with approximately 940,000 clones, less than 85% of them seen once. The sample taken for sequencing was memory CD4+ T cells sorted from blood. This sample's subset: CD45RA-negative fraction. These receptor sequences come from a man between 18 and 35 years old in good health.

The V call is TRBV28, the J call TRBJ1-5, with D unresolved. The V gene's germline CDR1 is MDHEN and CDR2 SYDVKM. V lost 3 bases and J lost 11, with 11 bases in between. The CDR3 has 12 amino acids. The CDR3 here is CASSLEERAQHF. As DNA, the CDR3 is TGTGCCAGCAGTTTGGAAGAGAGGGCCCAGCATTTT.

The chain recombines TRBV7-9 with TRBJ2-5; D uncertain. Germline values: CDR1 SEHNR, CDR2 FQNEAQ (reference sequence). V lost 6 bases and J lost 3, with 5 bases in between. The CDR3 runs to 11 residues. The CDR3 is CASRFKETQYF. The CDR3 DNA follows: TGTGCCAGCAGATTTAAAGAGACCCAGTACTTC.

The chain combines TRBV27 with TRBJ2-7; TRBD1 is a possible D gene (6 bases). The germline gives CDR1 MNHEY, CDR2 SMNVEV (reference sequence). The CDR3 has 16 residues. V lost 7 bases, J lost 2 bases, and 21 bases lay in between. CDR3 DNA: TGTGCCAGCATTACTGAACTACAGGGTCACCCCTACGAGCAGTACTTC. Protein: CASITELQGHPYEQYF.

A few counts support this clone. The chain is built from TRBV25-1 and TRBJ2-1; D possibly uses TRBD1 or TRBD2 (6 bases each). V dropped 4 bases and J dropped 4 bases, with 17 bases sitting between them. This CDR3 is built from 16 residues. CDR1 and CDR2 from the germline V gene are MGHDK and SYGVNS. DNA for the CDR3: TGTGCCAGCAGTGCCCTCGGGGGCTCTGCTTACAATGAGCAGTTCTTC. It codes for CASSALGGSAYNEQFF. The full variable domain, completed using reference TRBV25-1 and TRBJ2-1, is EADIYQTPRYLVIGTGKKITLECSQTMGHDKMYWYQQDPGMELHLIHYSYGVNSTEKGDLSSESTVSRIRTEHFPLTLESARPSHTSQYLCASSALGGSAYNEQFFGPGTRLTVL.

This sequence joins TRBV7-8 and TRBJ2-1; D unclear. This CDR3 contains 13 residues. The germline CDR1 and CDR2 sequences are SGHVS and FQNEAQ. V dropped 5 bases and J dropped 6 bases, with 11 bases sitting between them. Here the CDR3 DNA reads TGTGCCAGCAGCCCAGACTTGGGCAATGAGCAGTTCTTC. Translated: CASSPDLGNEQFF.

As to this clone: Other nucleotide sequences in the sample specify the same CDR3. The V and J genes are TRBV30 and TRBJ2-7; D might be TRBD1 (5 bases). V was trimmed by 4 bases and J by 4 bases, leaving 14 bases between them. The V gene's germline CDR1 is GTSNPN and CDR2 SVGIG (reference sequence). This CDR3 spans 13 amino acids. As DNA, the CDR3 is TGTGCCTGGACTAGGGGATTGTCTTACGAGCAGTACTTC. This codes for CAWTRGLSYEQYF.

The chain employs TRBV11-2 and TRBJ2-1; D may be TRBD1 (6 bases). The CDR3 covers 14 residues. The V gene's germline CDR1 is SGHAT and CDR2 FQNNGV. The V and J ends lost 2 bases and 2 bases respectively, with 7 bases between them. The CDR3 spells CASSLNRAYNEQFF. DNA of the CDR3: TGTGCCAGCAGCTTAAACAGGGCCTACAATGAGCAGTTCTTC.

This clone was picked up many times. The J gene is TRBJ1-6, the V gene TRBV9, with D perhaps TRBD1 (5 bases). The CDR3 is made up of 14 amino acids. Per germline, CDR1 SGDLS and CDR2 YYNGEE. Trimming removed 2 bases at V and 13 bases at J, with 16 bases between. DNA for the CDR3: TGTGCCAGCAGCGTGCACGACAGCCTTCCTCCCCTCCACTTT. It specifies CASSVHDSLPPLHF.

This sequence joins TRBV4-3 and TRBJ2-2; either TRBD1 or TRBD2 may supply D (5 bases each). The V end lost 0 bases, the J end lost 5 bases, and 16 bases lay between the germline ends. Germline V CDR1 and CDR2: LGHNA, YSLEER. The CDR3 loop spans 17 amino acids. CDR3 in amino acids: CASSQDSGAGYTGELFF. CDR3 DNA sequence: TGCGCCAGCAGCCAAGACTCCGGGGCAGGGTATACCGGGGAGCTGTTTTTT.

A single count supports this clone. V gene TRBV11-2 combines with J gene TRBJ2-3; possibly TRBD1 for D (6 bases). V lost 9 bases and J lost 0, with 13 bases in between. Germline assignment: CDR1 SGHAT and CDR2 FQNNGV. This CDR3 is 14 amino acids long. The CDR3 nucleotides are TGTGCCAGGCGCAGGACAGCTAGCACAGATACGCAGTATTTT. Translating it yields CARRRTASTDTQYF.

The DNA of the CDR3 is TGTGCCAGCAGCTCCTCCAATGGGGACATTCAGTACTTC. As protein: CASSSSNGDIQYF. This rearrangement joins TRBV7-9 to TRBJ2-4; the D is unclear. V was shortened by 4 bases and J by 8 bases, with 12 bases between the two germline ends. The germline V gene encodes CDR1 SEHNR and CDR2 FQNEAQ (reference sequence). The CDR3 contains 13 residues.

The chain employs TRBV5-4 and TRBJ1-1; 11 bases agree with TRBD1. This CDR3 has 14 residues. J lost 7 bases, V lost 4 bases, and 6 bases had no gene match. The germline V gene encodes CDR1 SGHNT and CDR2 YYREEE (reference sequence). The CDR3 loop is CASSADRGLVEAFF. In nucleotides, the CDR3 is TGTGCCAGCAGCGCGGACAGGGGGCTGGTTGAAGCTTTCTTT. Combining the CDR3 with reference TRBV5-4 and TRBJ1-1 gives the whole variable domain ETGVTQSPTHLIKTRGQQVTLRCSSQSGHNTVSWYQQALGQGPQFIFQYYREEENGRGNFPPRFSGLQFPNYSSELNVNALELDDSALYLCASSADRGLVEAFFGQGTRLTVV.

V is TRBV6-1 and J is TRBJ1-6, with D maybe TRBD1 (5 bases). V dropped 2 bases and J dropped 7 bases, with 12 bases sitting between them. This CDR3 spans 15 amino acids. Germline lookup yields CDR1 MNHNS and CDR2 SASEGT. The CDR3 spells CASSEIEGRNSPLHF. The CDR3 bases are TGTGCCAGCAGTGAAATAGAGGGGAGAAATTCACCCCTCCACTTT.

CDR3 in amino acids: CASSLSPLSTDTQYF. DNA of the CDR3: TGTGCCAGCAGTTTAAGTCCGCTTAGCACAGATACGCAGTATTTT. The rearrangement uses TRBV27 and TRBJ2-3; unclear D gene. CDR3 length: 15 residues. Trimming cost V 2 bases and J 0 bases, with 9 bases left between them. CDR1 is MNHEY, CDR2 SMNVEV, per germline (reference sequence).

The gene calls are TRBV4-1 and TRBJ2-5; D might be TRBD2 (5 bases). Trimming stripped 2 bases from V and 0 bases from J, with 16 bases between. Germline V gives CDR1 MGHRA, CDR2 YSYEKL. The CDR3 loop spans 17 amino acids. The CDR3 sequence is CASSQPSRGPYQETQYF. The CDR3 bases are TGCGCCAGCAGCCAACCTTCTCGCGGGCCGTACCAAGAGACCCAGTACTTC.

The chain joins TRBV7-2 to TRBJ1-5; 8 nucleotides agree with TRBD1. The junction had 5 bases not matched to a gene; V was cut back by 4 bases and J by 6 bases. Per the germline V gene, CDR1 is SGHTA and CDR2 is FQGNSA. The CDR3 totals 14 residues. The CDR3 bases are TGTGCCAGCAGCTCAGGACAGGGTCCTCAGCCCCAGCATTTT. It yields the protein CASSSGQGPQPQHF.

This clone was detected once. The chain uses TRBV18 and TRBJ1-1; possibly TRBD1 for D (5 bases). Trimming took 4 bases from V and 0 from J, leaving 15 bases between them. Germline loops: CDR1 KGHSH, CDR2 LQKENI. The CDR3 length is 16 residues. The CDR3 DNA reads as TGTGCCAGCTCACTGATGCGGGGGGGTTTGAACACTGAAGCTTTCTTT. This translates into CASSLMRGGLNTEAFF. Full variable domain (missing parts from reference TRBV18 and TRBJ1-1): NAGVMQNPRHLVRRRGQEARLRCSPMKGHSHVYWYRQLPEEGLKFMVYLQKENIIDESGMPKERFSAEFPKEGPSILRIQQVVRGDSAAYFCASSLMRGGLNTEAFFGQGTRLTVV.

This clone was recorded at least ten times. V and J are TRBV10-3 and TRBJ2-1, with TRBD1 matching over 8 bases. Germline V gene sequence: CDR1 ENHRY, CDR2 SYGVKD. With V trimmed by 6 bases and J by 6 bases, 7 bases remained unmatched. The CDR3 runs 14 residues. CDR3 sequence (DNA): TGTGCCATCAGCCCGGACAGGGTGATCAATGAGCAGTTCTTC. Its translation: CAISPDRVINEQFF.

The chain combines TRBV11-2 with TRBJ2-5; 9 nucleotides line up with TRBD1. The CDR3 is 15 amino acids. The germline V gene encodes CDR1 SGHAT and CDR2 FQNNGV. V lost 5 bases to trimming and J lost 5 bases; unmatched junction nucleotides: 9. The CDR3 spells CASSKQGARWETQYF. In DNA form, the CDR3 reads TGTGCCAGCAGCAAACAGGGGGCTAGGTGGGAGACCCAGTACTTC. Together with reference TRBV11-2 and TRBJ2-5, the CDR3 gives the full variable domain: EAGVAQSPRYKIIEKRQSVAFWCNPISGHATLYWYQQILGQGPKLLIQFQNNGVVDDSQLPKDRFSAERLKGVDSTLKIQPAKLEDSAVYLCASSKQGARWETQYFGPGTRLLVL.

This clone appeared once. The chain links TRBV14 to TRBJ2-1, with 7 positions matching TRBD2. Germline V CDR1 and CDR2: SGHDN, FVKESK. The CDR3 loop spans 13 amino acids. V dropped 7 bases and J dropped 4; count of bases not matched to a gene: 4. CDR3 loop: CASMASGYNEQFF. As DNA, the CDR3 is TGTGCCAGCATGGCTAGCGGATACAATGAGCAGTTCTTC.

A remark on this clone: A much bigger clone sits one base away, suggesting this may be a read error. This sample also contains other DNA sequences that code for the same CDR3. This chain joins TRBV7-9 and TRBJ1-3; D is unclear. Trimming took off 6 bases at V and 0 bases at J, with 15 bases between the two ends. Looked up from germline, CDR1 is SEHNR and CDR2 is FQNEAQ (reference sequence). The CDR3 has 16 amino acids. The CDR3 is CASSLTTSGSGNTIYF. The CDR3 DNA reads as TGTGCCAGCAGTCTCACAACCTCCGGCTCTGGAAACACCATATATTTT.

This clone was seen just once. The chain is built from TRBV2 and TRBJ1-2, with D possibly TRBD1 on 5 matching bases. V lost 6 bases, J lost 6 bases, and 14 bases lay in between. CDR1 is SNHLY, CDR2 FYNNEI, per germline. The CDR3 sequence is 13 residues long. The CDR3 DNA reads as TGTGCCAGCAGGACGCGGGAGGGGAATGGCTACACCTTC. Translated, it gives CASRTREGNGYTF.

CDR3 protein: CASSIPRGTRDIQYF. CDR3 DNA sequence: TGTGCCAGTAGTATACCCCGGGGTACCCGGGACATTCAGTACTTC. The chain links TRBV19 to TRBJ2-4; weak D call: TRBD2 (5 bases). This CDR3 is built from 15 residues. The germline CDR1 and CDR2 sequences are LNHDA and SQIVND (reference sequence). The ends were cut back, 2 bases at V and 8 bases at J, with 16 bases in the middle.

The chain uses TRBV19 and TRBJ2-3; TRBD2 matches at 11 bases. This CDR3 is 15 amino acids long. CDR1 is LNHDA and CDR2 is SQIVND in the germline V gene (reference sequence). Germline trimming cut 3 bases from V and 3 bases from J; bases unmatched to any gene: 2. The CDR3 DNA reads TGTGCCAGTAGTATGCTAGCGGGAGGAACAGATACGCAGTATTTT. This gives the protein CASSMLAGGTDTQYF.

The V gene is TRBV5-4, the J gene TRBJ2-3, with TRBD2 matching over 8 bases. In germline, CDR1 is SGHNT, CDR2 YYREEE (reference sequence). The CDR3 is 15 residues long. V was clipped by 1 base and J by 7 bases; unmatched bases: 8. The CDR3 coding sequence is TGTGCCAGCAGCTTGAACGGGGGGGCCGGTCATACGCAGTATTTT. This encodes CASSLNGGAGHTQYF.